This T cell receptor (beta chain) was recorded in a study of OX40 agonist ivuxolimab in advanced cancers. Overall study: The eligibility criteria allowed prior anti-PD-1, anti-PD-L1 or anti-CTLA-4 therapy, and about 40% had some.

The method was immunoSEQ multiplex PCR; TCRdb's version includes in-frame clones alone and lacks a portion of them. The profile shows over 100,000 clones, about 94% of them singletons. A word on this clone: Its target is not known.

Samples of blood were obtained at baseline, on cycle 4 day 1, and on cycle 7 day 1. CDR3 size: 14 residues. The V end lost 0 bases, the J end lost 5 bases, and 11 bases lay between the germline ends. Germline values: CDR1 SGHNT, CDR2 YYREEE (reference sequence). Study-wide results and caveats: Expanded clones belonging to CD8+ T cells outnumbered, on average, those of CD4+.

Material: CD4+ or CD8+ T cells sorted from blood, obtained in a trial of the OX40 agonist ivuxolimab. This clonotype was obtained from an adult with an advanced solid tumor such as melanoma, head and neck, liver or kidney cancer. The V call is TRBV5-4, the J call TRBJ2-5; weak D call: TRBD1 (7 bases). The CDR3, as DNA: TGTGCCAGCAGCTTGGGCAGGGGGAGGGAGACCCAGTACTTC. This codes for CASSLGRGRETQYF.